This TCR beta chain is from a study of T-cell reconstitution after alpha-beta-depleted transplantation in children. Study outcomes and limitations: Among T cells one year after transplant, newly produced cells accounted for most counts and diversity.

The TCRbeta library incorporated unique molecular identifiers. TCRdb passed the PCR reads through MiXCR, listing each CDR3 protein once. In the table there are about 27,000 distinct CDR3 sequences, 15% to 20% of which are singletons. The CDR3 consists of 15 residues. Germline V lookup: CDR1 DFQATT, CDR2 SNEGSKA (reference sequence). Trimming left V 6 bases short and J 5 bases short, with 17 bases between. This clonotype has a count of ten or more. Its antigen is unknown. This sequence was found in a male patient between 2 and 10 years old who had a stem cell transplant for acute lymphoblastic leukemia, so the T cells may come from the graft donor. The rearrangement links TRBV20-1 to TRBJ1-6; D gene ambiguous. The specimen was PBMCs, mostly from graft donor cells, collected 60 days after TCRalphabeta/CD19-depleted stem cell transplant. CDR3 sequence: CSARDGQDDNSPLHF. CDR3 DNA sequence: TGCAGTGCCCGAGACGGGCAGGACGATAATTCACCCCTCCACTTT.